Given below is one T cell receptor (beta chain) in context. Its antigen is not known. V shed 7 bases, J shed 3 bases, and the junction held 10 bases outside the gene matches. The CDR3 has 15 residues. CDR1 is MNHNS and CDR2 is SASEGT in the germline V gene. TCRdb's copy holds only in-frame clones and misses some; the assay was immunoSEQ multiplex PCR. There are about 41,000 clones in the sample; around 77% occur only once, and more than 6.5% lies in the top ten. These data belong to a study of radiotherapy plus CTLA-4 blockade in lung cancer. Across the study: Roughly 17% of enrolled patients responded objectively, and around 30% had disease control.

The study's findings and limits: Peripheral blood showed expansion of tumor-derived TCR clones after radiotherapy and ipilimumab.

The study treated chemo-refractory metastatic non-small-cell lung cancer patients with focal radiation plus ipilimumab CTLA-4 blockade. This sequence was found in a human donor with non-small cell lung cancer who had stable disease on radiotherapy plus ipilimumab. This chain joins TRBV6-1 and TRBJ1-2; 8 positions agree with TRBD1. The sample here was peripheral blood, taken from a patient treated with radiotherapy plus ipilimumab. The chain's CDR3 is CASKSDRVADYGYTF. As DNA, the CDR3 is TGTGCCAGCAAATCGGACAGGGTTGCTGACTATGGCTACACCTTC.